Shown below are 5 T cell receptor beta chains from a single sample sequenced in a study of T-cell reconstitution after alpha-beta-depleted transplantation in children. TCRbeta library construction was performed incorporating unique molecular identifiers. MiXCR was run by TCRdb on the PCR reads, yielding one entry per CDR3 protein. The repertoire holds about 480,000 distinct CDR3 sequences, around 13% seen once, with around 5.8% in the top ten. Sequencing was performed on PBMCs from the stem cell graft donor, taken from the stem cell graft. These receptors originate from a human donor who donated a stem cell graft to a child with combined immunodeficiency.

DNA for the CDR3: TGCGCCAGCAGCACTGGAACAGATTTCAAAAACATTCAGTACTTC. Translation gives CASSTGTDFKNIQYF. The J gene is TRBJ2-4, the V gene TRBV5-1; D is unresolved. CDR1 is SGHRS and CDR2 is YFSETQ in the germline V gene. Trimming removed 4 bases at V and 3 bases at J, with 14 bases between. The CDR3 covers 15 residues.

The V and J genes are TRBV6-1 and TRBJ2-3; D is undetermined. CDR1 and CDR2 (germline): MNHNS, SASEGT. Trimming cost V 7 bases and J 3 bases, with 8 bases left between them. This CDR3 has 12 residues. This chain's CDR3 is CASTTDTDTQYF. Here the CDR3 DNA reads TGTGCCAGCACCACGGATACAGATACGCAGTATTTT.

In its sample, this clonotype was seen many times. The gene calls are TRBV12-3 or TRBV12-4 and TRBJ1-1; D gene unclear. Trimming left V 3 bases short and J 0 bases short, with 8 bases between. The CDR3 extends over 14 amino acids. Here the CDR3 reads CASSFEHMNTEAFF. CDR3 nucleotide sequence: TGTGCCAGCAGTTTCGAACATATGAACACTGAAGCTTTCTTT.

This clonotype was counted only a few times. V is TRBV12-3 or TRBV12-4 and J is TRBJ2-7, with D unclear. The CDR3 extends over 16 amino acids. V was trimmed by 3 bases and J by 0 bases, leaving 15 bases between them. DNA for the CDR3: TGTGCCAGCAGTTTCCCGGGTGCCCTAAACTCCTACGAGCAGTACTTC. This codes for CASSFPGALNSYEQYF.

This clonotype was counted at least ten times. The rearrangement joins TRBV5-1 to TRBJ2-7; D uncertain. From germline, CDR1 is SGHRS and CDR2 YFSETQ. This CDR3 spans 14 amino acids. The V gene lost 0 bases and the J gene lost 5 bases, with 12 bases spanning the gap. In DNA form, the CDR3 reads TGCGCCAGCAGCTTGGTGGGCCCTGGGAACGAGCAGTACTTC. Translating it yields CASSLVGPGNEQYF. The full variable domain, its missing parts supplied by reference TRBV5-1 and TRBJ2-7, is KAGVTQTPRYLIKTRGQQVTLSCSPISGHRSVSWYQQTPGQGLQFLFEYFSETQRNKGNFPGRFSGRQFSNSRSEMNVSTLELGDSALYLCASSLVGPGNEQYFGPGTRLTVT.